This TCR beta chain is drawn from a study of T cell repertoires in cytomegalovirus infection. About the study: Selection of CMV epitopes for the study included recently identified HLA-C-restricted and well-studied HLA-B-restricted ones.

MiXCR, run by TCRdb on the reads, gives a single entry per CDR3 protein. The sample contains 700,000 to 950,000 distinct CDR3 sequences, approximately 32% of which appear only once. There are many counts of this clonotype. Its antigen is still unknown. CDR3 length: 12 amino acids. V was shortened by 0 bases and J by 7 bases, with 6 bases between the two germline ends. Per the germline V gene, CDR1 is LGHNA and CDR2 is YSLEER. Study-wide results and limits: In two of eight donors, the top clonotype was HLA-C-restricted CMV-specific.

The rearrangement uses TRBV4-3 and TRBJ1-2; D might be TRBD1 (5 bases). This sequence originates from a human donor in good health (CMV status not recorded). Some clones in this sample may be carry-over from other donors' samples. Here the sequenced sample was cultured CD8+ T cells from PBMCs, taken from culture after CMV antigen stimulation. The chain's CDR3 is CASSQDRAGYTF. CDR3 nucleotides: TGCGCCAGCAGCCAAGACAGGGCTGGCTACACCTTC.